This T cell receptor (beta chain) appears in the sequencing data of a study of OX40 agonist ivuxolimab in advanced cancers. Study as a whole: Eligibility admitted prior anti-PD-1, anti-PD-L1 or anti-CTLA-4 therapy; around 42% had some. Broader study findings: Among patients with partial responses at 0.1-3.0 mg/kg, clonal expansion was among the lowest.

The V end was cut by 0 bases, the J end by 1 base, with 3 bases between. CDR3 length: 14 amino acids. Germline V gives CDR1 MNHEY, CDR2 SMNVEV (reference sequence). TCRdb keeps only in-frame clones here, not all; method: immunoSEQ multiplex PCR. Among some 95,000 clones listed, 90% to 95% were seen once. For this clone: What it binds is unknown. The sample has other DNA sequences that encode this CDR3 too.

Here the sequenced sample was CD4+ or CD8+ T cells sorted from blood, taken in a trial of the OX40 agonist ivuxolimab. The TCR originated in an adult with an advanced solid tumor such as melanoma, head and neck, liver or kidney cancer. V and J are TRBV27 and TRBJ2-2; D gene ambiguous. DNA for the CDR3: TGTGCCAGCAGTTTATCCGGGAACACCGGGGAGCTGTTTTTT. This codes for CASSLSGNTGELFF.